These 24 T cell receptor beta chains came from one sample sequenced in a study of shared clonotypes between healthy human individuals. Here immunoSEQ multiplex PCR was the method, and the copy in TCRdb shows in-frame clones only, minus some. The sample contains 1.4 million or so clones, 98% of which appear only once. Sequenced material: naive CD4+ T cells sorted from blood. As to subset: CD45RA+ positively selected. These receptors were taken from a man aged 30 to 39 in good health.

The chain carries TRBV27 and TRBJ2-3; maybe TRBD2 (5 bases). Germline lookup yields CDR1 MNHEY and CDR2 SMNVEV (reference sequence). With 7 bases removed from V and 0 bases from J, the gap between germline ends came to 20 bases. The CDR3 spans 17 residues. The CDR3 is CASKLYPFPGSTDTQYF. As DNA, the CDR3 is TGTGCCAGCAAATTATATCCTTTCCCGGGGAGCACAGATACGCAGTATTTT.

The chain combines TRBV7-9 with TRBJ2-3, with TRBD2 matching 14 bases. The V gene's germline CDR1 is SEHNR and CDR2 FQNEAQ (reference sequence). V was pared by 5 bases and J by 5 bases, with 6 bases of the junction left unmatched. The CDR3 has 16 amino acids. CDR3: CASSRTSGRFIDTQYF. Here the CDR3 DNA reads TGTGCCAGCAGCCGGACTAGCGGGAGGTTCATAGATACGCAGTATTTT. The full variable domain, in which reference TRBV7-9 and TRBJ2-3 provide the parts outside the CDR3, is DTGVSQNPRHKITKRGQNVTFRCDPISEHNRLYWYRQTLGQGPEFLTYFQNEAQLEKSRLLSDRFSAERPKGSFSTLEIQRTEQGDSAMYLCASSRTSGRFIDTQYFGPGTRLTVL.

This clone was seen only once. The V gene is TRBV28, the J gene TRBJ2-5, with 11 positions matching TRBD2. This CDR3 has 16 amino acids. The V and J ends lost 6 bases and 6 bases, in that order; junction bases with no gene match: 12. Germline V gene lookup returns CDR1 MDHEN and CDR2 SYDVKM. In DNA, the CDR3 is TGTGCCAGCAGAAAGTTCGGGGCTAGCGGGAGGAAGACCCAGTACTTC. Protein: CASRKFGASGRKTQYF.

V gene TRBV7-2 combines with J gene TRBJ1-5, with a possible D match to TRBD1 (6 bases). Per germline, CDR1 SGHTA and CDR2 FQGNSA. The V end was cut by 5 bases, the J end by 7 bases, with 12 bases between. This CDR3 is built from 13 residues. Here the CDR3 DNA reads TGTGCCAGCAGCCCGGGGGGGCACCAGCCCCAGCATTTT. Encoded protein: CASSPGGHQPQHF.

The chain combines TRBV29-1 with TRBJ1-3; weak D call: TRBD1 (5 bases). Germline V gene sequence: CDR1 SQVTM, CDR2 ANQGSEA. V was shortened by 4 bases and J by 0 bases, with 7 bases between the two germline ends. This CDR3 has 13 residues. DNA of the CDR3: TGCAGCGTTGGGACACTCTCTGGAAACACCATATATTTT. Protein sequence: CSVGTLSGNTIYF. The whole variable domain, remainder taken from reference TRBV29-1 and TRBJ1-3, is SAVISQKPSRDICQRGTSLTIQCQVDSQVTMMFWYRQQPGQSLTLIATANQGSEATYESGFVIDKFPISRPNLTFSTLTVSNMSPEDSSIYLCSVGTLSGNTIYFGEGSWLTVV.

This clone was observed once. V gene TRBV5-1 combines with J gene TRBJ2-3; D is perhaps TRBD2 (5 bases). Deletions cut 4 bases from V and 3 bases from J, with 18 bases between. Germline V gene data show CDR1 as SGHRS and CDR2 as YFSETQ. This CDR3 spans 16 amino acids. DNA of the CDR3: TGCGCCAGCAGCCCCTATGTGCGGGCGGGTACAGATACGCAGTATTTT. Protein: CASSPYVRAGTDTQYF.

In nucleotides, the CDR3 is TGCGCCAGCAGCGGACTGACTAGCGGGGCCTACGAGCAGTACTTC. Amino acids: CASSGLTSGAYEQYF. The V and J genes are TRBV5-1 and TRBJ2-7; 11 bases fit TRBD2. Germline trimming cut 4 bases from V and 2 bases from J; bases unmatched to any gene: 5. Germline V lookup: CDR1 SGHRS, CDR2 YFSETQ. The CDR3 totals 15 residues.

The rearrangement links TRBV18 to TRBJ1-1; maybe TRBD1 (5 bases). The ends were cut back, 2 bases at V and 1 base at J, with 14 bases in the middle. This CDR3 spans 16 amino acids. The germline V gene encodes CDR1 KGHSH and CDR2 LQKENI. CDR3 DNA sequence: TGTGCCAGCTCACCAACCCAGGGATTAAGGAACACTGAAGCTTTCTTT. Its protein product is CASSPTQGLRNTEAFF.

The chain recombines TRBV7-9 with TRBJ2-1, with D possibly being TRBD2 (6 bases). This CDR3 spans 15 amino acids. The ends were cut back, 5 bases at V and 10 bases at J, with 21 bases in the middle. The germline gives CDR1 SEHNR, CDR2 FQNEAQ (reference sequence). The CDR3 sequence: CASSEPNSGYAEQFF. The CDR3 coding sequence is TGTGCCAGCAGCGAACCAAATAGCGGTTATGCGGAGCAGTTCTTC.

The chain links TRBV5-1 to TRBJ1-1, with TRBD1 as a possible D gene (6 bases). Germline V CDR1 and CDR2: SGHRS, YFSETQ. The CDR3 has 14 amino acids. The V gene lost 4 bases and the J gene lost 1 base, with 11 bases spanning the gap. In DNA form, the CDR3 reads TGCGCCAGCAGCGAACAGGGATGGAACACTGAAGCTTTCTTT. It specifies CASSEQGWNTEAFF.

Turning to this clone: Other DNA sequences in the sample encode the same CDR3. The rearrangement joins TRBV28 to TRBJ1-5, with TRBD1 as a possible D gene (5 bases). Germline CDR1 reads MDHEN; CDR2 reads SYDVKM. Trimming cost V 3 bases and J 5 bases, with 8 bases left between them. The CDR3 loop spans 13 amino acids. The CDR3 nucleotides read TGTGCCAGCAGTTTTCAGGGACATCAGCCCCAGCATTTT. Its translation: CASSFQGHQPQHF. Full variable domain (rest looked up from reference TRBV28 and TRBJ1-5): DVKVTQSSRYLVKRTGEKVFLECVQDMDHENMFWYRQDPGLGLRLIYFSYDVKMKEKGDIPEGYSVSREKKERFSLILESASTNQTSMYLCASSFQGHQPQHFGDGTRLSIL.

The rearrangement joins TRBV7-9 to TRBJ2-7; 9 bases align to TRBD2. This CDR3 has 15 residues. J was trimmed by 3 bases and V by 3 bases; bases with no gene match: 6. Germline loops: CDR1 SEHNR, CDR2 FQNEAQ (reference sequence). The CDR3 reads CASSFLAGIVYEQYF. CDR3 sequence (DNA): TGTGCCAGCAGCTTCCTAGCGGGGATAGTCTACGAGCAGTACTTC.

This chain links TRBV11-2 with TRBJ2-5, with no clear D. CDR1 is SGHAT and CDR2 is FQNNGV in the germline V gene. The CDR3 has 13 amino acids. V gave up 2 bases and J gave up 5 bases, with 9 bases separating them. CDR3 sequence (DNA): TGTGCCAGCAGCTTAATGGTAGGGGAGACCCAGTACTTC. Protein: CASSLMVGETQYF.

The chain combines TRBV5-5 with TRBJ1-2; the D is unclear. This CDR3 contains 13 residues. The V end lost 0 bases, the J end lost 7 bases, and 10 bases lay between the germline ends. The germline CDR1 and CDR2 sequences are SGHKS and YYEKEE (reference sequence). The CDR3 DNA reads TGTGCCAGCAGCTTGGGGACCGCCGCTGGCTACACCTTC. Translating gives CASSLGTAAGYTF.

This chain uses TRBV13 with TRBJ2-1; 9 bases are a match to TRBD2. The germline V gene encodes CDR1 PRHDT and CDR2 FYEKMQ (reference sequence). Losses at the gene ends were 3 bases for V and 0 bases for J; bases not matched to a gene: 0. The CDR3 is 15 residues long. The chain's CDR3 is CASSFSGSSYNEQFF. DNA for the CDR3: TGTGCCAGCAGCTTTAGCGGGAGCTCCTACAATGAGCAGTTCTTC.

The rearrangement uses TRBV7-9 and TRBJ2-7; D is possibly TRBD1 or TRBD2 (6 bases each). In germline, CDR1 is SEHNR, CDR2 FQNEAQ (reference sequence). This CDR3 contains 18 residues. The V and J ends lost 5 bases and 0 bases respectively, with 23 bases between them. CDR3 DNA sequence: TGTGCCAGCAGCCCCGTTAGGGGGGCTCTGACCCACTCCTACGAGCAGTACTTC. This gives the protein CASSPVRGALTHSYEQYF.

This chain connects TRBV7-6 to TRBJ2-7, with a weak D call TRBD2 (8 bases). The CDR3 is 16 residues long. Germline V gene data show CDR1 as SGHVS and CDR2 as FNYEAQ. Trimming left V 2 bases short and J 6 bases short, with 20 bases between. The CDR3 spells CASSLKGAGGPSEQYF. The CDR3 DNA is TGTGCCAGCAGCTTAAAGGGGGCGGGAGGTCCCTCCGAGCAGTACTTC. The full variable domain, with the rest looked up from reference TRBV7-6 and TRBJ2-7, is GAGVSQSPRYKVTKRGQDVALRCDPISGHVSLYWYRQALGQGPEFLTYFNYEAQQDKSGLPNDRFSAERPEGSISTLTIQRTEQRDSAMYRCASSLKGAGGPSEQYFGPGTRLTVT.

This clone showed up just once. One junction end does not reproduce the germline sequence, and a read error may be involved. The V call is TRBV15, the J call TRBJ2-1; the D is unclear. The CDR3 contains 13 residues. From germline, CDR1 is LNHNV and CDR2 YYDKDF (reference sequence). The CDR3 DNA follows: TGTGCCACCAGCAGAGATCAGGATGAGTCACGGATCTTC. Translated, it gives CATSRDQDESRIF.

The V gene is TRBV19, the J gene TRBJ2-3; 7 bases align to TRBD1. This CDR3 region has 16 residues. V gave up 7 bases and J gave up 3 bases; unmatched junction bases: 13. Germline V gene sequence: CDR1 LNHDA, CDR2 SQIVND (reference sequence). CDR3 loop: CASTSFRGLGTDTQYF. DNA of the CDR3: TGTGCCAGTACCTCCTTTAGGGGGCTTGGTACAGATACGCAGTATTTT.

The gene calls are TRBV7-9 and TRBJ2-7; tentatively, D is TRBD1 (5 bases). CDR1 SEHNR and CDR2 FQNEAQ come from the germline V gene (reference sequence). Trimming cost V 4 bases and J 0 bases, with 16 bases left between them. The CDR3 consists of 16 residues. In DNA, the CDR3 is TGTGCCAGCAGCTCTAGGCCAGGGCCTCTCTCCTACGAGCAGTACTTC. Translation gives CASSSRPGPLSYEQYF.

This chain joins TRBV5-1 and TRBJ2-7, with 8 bases that match TRBD1. Unmatched junction bases numbered 9, after V lost 2 bases and J lost 5 bases. Germline lookup yields CDR1 SGHRS and CDR2 YFSETQ. There are 15 residues in the CDR3. The DNA for the CDR3 is TGCGCCAGCAGCTTAGGGACAGGTGGGCCGGACGAGCAGTACTTC. It specifies CASSLGTGGPDEQYF. The variable domain in full, with the rest retrieved from reference TRBV5-1 and TRBJ2-7, is KAGVTQTPRYLIKTRGQQVTLSCSPISGHRSVSWYQQTPGQGLQFLFEYFSETQRNKGNFPGRFSGRQFSNSRSEMNVSTLELGDSALYLCASSLGTGGPDEQYFGPGTRLTVT.

The chain employs TRBV6-1 and TRBJ2-7; D gene ambiguous. The CDR3 totals 15 residues. CDR1 and CDR2 from the germline V gene are MNHNS and SASEGT. Deletions cut 4 bases from V and 3 bases from J, with 16 bases between. The chain's CDR3 is CASSVIGQAVYEQYF. The CDR3 DNA reads TGTGCCAGCAGTGTCATAGGGCAGGCCGTCTACGAGCAGTACTTC.

The chain recombines TRBV5-1 with TRBJ2-7; TRBD2 matches 10 bases. Unmatched junction bases numbered 7, after V lost 2 bases and J lost 5 bases. Germline-derived CDR1 and CDR2 are SGHRS and YFSETQ. The length of the CDR3 is 15 residues. CDR3 region: CASSFGAGGPHEQYF. The CDR3, as DNA: TGCGCCAGCAGCTTTGGAGCGGGAGGGCCCCACGAGCAGTACTTC.

V usage is TRBV28 and J usage is TRBJ1-5; TRBD1 matches at 8 bases. The CDR3 sequence is 16 residues long. The germline V gene has CDR1 MDHEN and CDR2 SYDVKM. V lost 6 bases and J lost 2; bases outside the gene matches: 9. The CDR3 DNA sequence: TGTGCCAGCAGCCCTCAGGGGGCGCGGGGCAATCAGCCCCAGCATTTT. Translating gives CASSPQGARGNQPQHF.